This TCR beta chain was sequenced for a study of control samples from healthy donors and cancer patients. The CDR3 consists of 11 residues. V was pared by 3 bases and J by 13 bases, with 12 bases between. TCRdb's copy holds only in-frame clones and misses some; the assay was immunoSEQ multiplex PCR. The sample holds tens of thousands of clones, around 90% seen once. The sequence came from a young man with colorectal cancer. This chain links TRBV12-3 or TRBV12-4 with TRBJ1-2, with D hard to call. The sample consisted of PBMCs. This CDR3 reads CASSFGISVTF. For the CDR3, the DNA is TGTGCCAGCAGTTTTGGAATTTCTGTCACCTTC.